One TCR beta chain is described in this entry. This sample was included in a study of blood T cell repertoires in COVID-19. CDR1 is SGHVS and CDR2 is FQNEAQ in the germline V gene. V lost 4 bases, J lost 7 bases, and 19 bases lay in between. The CDR3 is 15 amino acids. The age range of participants was 18 to 89 years, with residence in fewer than 25 US areas. Exposed enrollees had met someone with a PCR-confirmed or clinician-diagnosed COVID-19 case at some point within the 2 weeks before study entry. Clones were sequenced by immunoSEQ multiplex PCR, and TCRdb holds only the in-frame ones, with some missing. The sample records under 250,000 clones, around nine tenths being singletons.

The receptor's source is a woman between 35 and 50 years old who had been exposed to COVID-19. J is TRBJ1-2 and V is TRBV7-8; D is uncertain. The sequenced sample was PBMCs or T cells enriched from blood (not recorded which). CDR3 residues: CASSSRREPMGGYTF. For the CDR3, the DNA is TGTGCCAGCAGCTCTCGACGGGAGCCGATGGGTGGCTACACCTTC.